One and the same sample provided the 9 T cell receptor beta chains below, sequenced in a study of tumor and adjacent non-tumor tissue in lung cancer. The library came from three nested PCR rounds adapted from ARM-PCR protocols. TCRdb reprocessed the multiplex PCR reads with MiXCR, giving one entry per CDR3 protein. The sample holds some 74,000 distinct CDR3 sequences, around 70% seen once. No cell sorting was done before RNA was extracted from the tissue. The specimen was lung tumor tissue. Receptors were obtained from a woman aged 35 to 49 with non-small cell lung cancer.

This clonotype showed up just once. The chain has TRBV7-9 and TRBJ2-1; the D gene could be TRBD1 or TRBD2 (5 bases each). The CDR3 has 16 residues. Per the germline V gene, CDR1 is SEHNR and CDR2 is FQNEAQ (reference sequence). V lost 4 bases, J lost 9 bases, and 22 bases lay in between. The CDR3 DNA reads as TGTGCCAGCAGCTACCGGGACCACCAAACGCACACTGAGCAGTTCTTC. This codes for CASSYRDHQTHTEQFF.

This clonotype was seen many times. The rearrangement links TRBV5-4 to TRBJ1-5; D call uncertain. The length of the CDR3 is 17 residues. The germline V gene encodes CDR1 SGHNT and CDR2 YYREEE (reference sequence). The V and J ends lost 3 bases and 2 bases respectively, with 18 bases between them. The CDR3 loop is CASSSYVLVLGNQPQHF. The CDR3 DNA is TGTGCCAGCAGCTCCTATGTCTTGGTTTTGGGCAATCAGCCCCAGCATTTT.

Concerning this clonotype itself: Germline and junction disagree at one end, which may indicate a read error. The chain joins TRBV10-3 to TRBJ1-5; no definite D call. CDR1 ENHRY and CDR2 SYGVKD come from the germline V gene. The CDR3 extends over 15 amino acids. Here the CDR3 DNA reads TGTGACATCAGTACCAAGGGAGATGGCAATCAGCCCCAGCATTTT. Protein sequence: CDISTKGDGNQPQHF.

Note on this clonotype: One end of the junction fails to match germline, which may point to a read error. The rearrangement links TRBV12-3 or TRBV12-4 to TRBJ2-7; D is possibly TRBD1 (5 bases). The CDR3 is 14 amino acids. The CDR3 region is CANSLSAGSYEQYF. The CDR3 bases are TGTGCCAACAGTTTGAGTGCAGGGTCGTACGAACAGTACTTC.

A word on this clonotype: At one of its ends the junction is not consistent with the germline gene, which may arise from a read error. The chain joins TRBV5-1 to TRBJ1-2, with TRBD1 as a possible D gene (5 bases). The CDR3 loop spans 13 amino acids. The germline V gene has CDR1 SGHRS and CDR2 YFSETQ. The CDR3 bases are TGCGCCAACAGCGGGGGAGAGAGGTATGGCTACACCTTC. Its translation: CANSGGERYGYTF.

The genes are TRBV6-6 and TRBJ2-7; the D is unclear. The germline CDR1 and CDR2 sequences are MNHNY and SVGAGI (reference sequence). The V gene lost 8 bases and the J gene lost 3 bases, with 8 bases spanning the gap. The CDR3 sequence is 11 residues long. CDR3 coding DNA: TGTGCCAGCGGCCTCAGCTACGAGCAGTACTTC. This sequence encodes CASGLSYEQYF.

In regard to this clonotype: Its ends do not fully match the called genes, so a read error is possible. This chain joins TRBV29-1 and TRBJ2-3, with no clear D. Looked up from germline, CDR1 is SQVTM and CDR2 is ANQGSEA. The CDR3 has 12 residues. This CDR3 reads CSVELTGNTQYF. CDR3 coding DNA: TGCAGCGTTGAGCTGACTGGCAATACACAGTATTTT.

Turning to this clonotype: An end of the junction differs from the germline gene, which may be a read error. The chain carries TRBV11-3 and TRBJ2-1, with 8 bases that match TRBD2. Germline V CDR1 and CDR2: SGHNT, YENEEA. The CDR3 extends over 16 amino acids. The CDR3 region is CVSSDPGLVANNEQFF. The CDR3 DNA reads as TGTGTCAGCAGTGATCCGGGACTAGTGGCCAACAATGAGCAGTTCTTC.

For this clonotype: The junction differs from germline at one of its ends, possibly a read error. CDR3 amino acids: CASSQERTGFGTVTQYF. CDR3 in DNA: TGCGCCAGCAGTCAAGAAAGGACAGGGTTTGGCACAGTTACGCAGTATTTT. The gene calls are TRBV4-1 and TRBJ2-3; 8 nucleotides align to TRBD1. This CDR3 has 17 residues. CDR1 is MGHRA, CDR2 YSYEKL, per germline.